This entry concerns a single T cell receptor (beta chain). TCRdb analysed the 5' RACE reads with MiXCR anew, one entry per CDR3 protein. The sample consists of 25,000 or so distinct CDR3 sequences, 3% to 3.5% of them appearing once. Time point of the sample: sample taken at primary tumor resection. Unsorted whole RNA of tumor, nontumor lung or frozen PBMC was sequenced. This record belongs to a study of spatial heterogeneity in lung cancer. The CDR3 totals 14 residues. The V end was cut by 1 base, the J end by 5 bases, with 9 bases between. The germline CDR1 and CDR2 sequences are LNHDA and SQIVND (reference sequence).

This TCR was sampled from a female donor with early-stage non-small cell lung cancer. The material sequenced was PBMCs, taken at surgery. V is TRBV19 and J is TRBJ2-1; D is unresolved. The CDR3 spells CASSIVSSHNEQFF. The CDR3 DNA follows: TGTGCCAGTAGTATAGTGAGCAGTCACAATGAGCAGTTCTTC.